This TCR beta chain originates from a study of cytomegalovirus exposure and HLA in healthy donors. Overall study findings and caveats: In vitro, three CMV-associated chains proved specific for CMV antigens. Later on, a genetic analysis was performed. It linked a missense variant in DCLRE1C with V- and J-gene trimming of TCR beta.

Between the trimmed V and J ends, which lost 7 bases and 3 bases, there was a span of 12 bases. Germline V CDR1 and CDR2: SNHLY, FYNNEI. The CDR3 consists of 14 residues. PCR amplification relied on 60 Vbeta primers (plus 13 Jbeta primers). Method: immunoSEQ multiplex PCR; TCRdb's copy keeps in-frame clones and lacks some. The sample lists about 190,000 clones, about 89% occurring once. For this clone: Its antigen is undetermined.

V is TRBV2 and J is TRBJ2-2; D may be TRBD2 (5 bases). Sequencing input: PBMCs. The source is a man aged 25 to 45 in good health and CMV-seronegative. CDR3 region: CASTGIGYTGELFF. Here the CDR3 DNA reads TGTGCCAGCACCGGGATAGGGTACACCGGGGAGCTGTTTTTT.